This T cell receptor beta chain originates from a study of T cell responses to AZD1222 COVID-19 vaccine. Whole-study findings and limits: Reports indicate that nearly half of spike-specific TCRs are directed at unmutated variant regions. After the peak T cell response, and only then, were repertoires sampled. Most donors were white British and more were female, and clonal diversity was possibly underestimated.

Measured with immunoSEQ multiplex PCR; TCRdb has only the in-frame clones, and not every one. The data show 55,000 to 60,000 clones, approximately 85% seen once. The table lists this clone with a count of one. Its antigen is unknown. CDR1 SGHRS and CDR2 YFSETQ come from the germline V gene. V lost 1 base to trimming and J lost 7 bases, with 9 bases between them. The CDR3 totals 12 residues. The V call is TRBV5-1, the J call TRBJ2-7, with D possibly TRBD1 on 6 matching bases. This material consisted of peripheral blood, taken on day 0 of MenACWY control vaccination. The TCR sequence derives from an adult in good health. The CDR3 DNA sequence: TGCGCCAGCAGCTTGACAGGGAATGAGCAGTACTTC. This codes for CASSLTGNEQYF.